Listed below are T cell receptor beta chains from one sample, sequenced in a study of CD8+ T cells in alopecia areata. Assay used: immunoSEQ multiplex PCR; TCRdb lists only in-frame clones, some missing. The sample comprises 150,000 to 200,000 clones, around 60% of which are singletons, and about 15% rests with the top ten. Sequencing was performed on CD4+ T cells sorted from blood, taken at week 0. The receptors were gathered from a human donor with alopecia areata. Each CDR3 is given with its conserved first and last residue. Fields, in order: D gene, clone size, J gene, V gene, CDR3 protein, CDR3 DNA. A D gene is named only where the DNA matches it firmly. Only some rows state a clone size, as once, few, many or a class for expanded clones.

D: -
size: few
J: TRBJ1-5
V: TRBV15
CDR3: CATSRDRQSNQPQHF
DNA: TGTGCCACCAGCAGAGATCGGCAGAGCAATCAGCCCCAGCATTTT

D: TRBD1
size: -
J: TRBJ1-6
V: TRBV6-5
CDR3: CASSYRDRGSSPLHF
DNA: TGTGCCAGCAGTTACCGAGACAGGGGTAGTTCACCCCTCCACTTT

D: -
size: -
J: TRBJ1-1
V: TRBV15
CDR3: CATSRGEGWETEAFF
DNA: TGTGCCACCAGCAGAGGGGAGGGATGGGAGACTGAAGCTTTCTTT

D: TRBD1
size: -
J: TRBJ2-5
V: TRBV2
CDR3: CASSGQGQETQYF
DNA: TGTGCCAGCAGTGGACAGGGTCAAGAGACCCAGTACTTC

D: TRBD2
size: -
J: TRBJ2-5
V: TRBV4-2
CDR3: CASSQDLYRGGSETQYF
DNA: TGTGCCAGCAGCCAAGATCTATACCGGGGGGGCAGCGAGACCCAGTACTTC

D: TRBD1
size: -
J: TRBJ1-2
V: TRBV6-4
CDR3: CASSHPLDRGSDYGYTF
DNA: TGTGCCAGCAGCCACCCATTGGACAGGGGGTCGGACTATGGCTACACCTTC

D: -
size: -
J: TRBJ2-5
V: TRBV7-8
CDR3: CASSQSSLSWETQYF
DNA: TGTGCCAGCAGCCAATCAAGCCTAAGCTGGGAGACCCAGTACTTC

D: TRBD1
size: -
J: TRBJ2-7
V: TRBV18
CDR3: CASSPRQGANEQYF
DNA: TGTGCCAGCTCACCACGACAGGGGGCGAACGAGCAGTACTTC

D: TRBD2
size: -
J: TRBJ2-1
V: TRBV11-3
CDR3: CASSRPGGEPEQFF
DNA: TGTGCCAGCAGCCGCCCGGGGGGAGAGCCTGAGCAGTTCTTC

D: TRBD1
size: -
J: TRBJ2-3
V: TRBV29-1
CDR3: CSARTGGTDTQYF
DNA: TGCAGTGCCCGGACAGGAGGCACAGATACGCAGTATTTT

D: TRBD2
size: -
J: TRBJ2-7
V: TRBV29-1
CDR3: CSVGGGSSYEQYF
DNA: TGCAGCGTTGGTGGCGGGAGCTCCTACGAGCAGTACTTC

D: -
size: once
J: TRBJ2-4
V: TRBV6-1
CDR3: CASRNLELQYF
DNA: TGTGCCAGCAGGAATCTCGAACTTCAGTACTTC

D: -
size: -
J: TRBJ1-2
V: TRBV29-1
CDR3: CSGGPADGYTF
DNA: TGCAGCGGGGGCCCGGCGGATGGCTACACCTTC

D: -
size: -
J: TRBJ2-7
V: TRBV29-1
CDR3: CSVQVNEQYF
DNA: TGCAGCGTCCAGGTAAACGAGCAGTACTTC

D: -
size: -
J: TRBJ1-2
V: TRBV5-4
CDR3: CASSSAGSYGYTF
DNA: TGTGCCAGCAGCTCCGCGGGATCCTATGGCTACACCTTC

D: -
size: -
J: TRBJ1-5
V: TRBV7-6
CDR3: CASSGTSNQPQHF
DNA: TGTGCCAGTTCCGGGACAAGCAATCAGCCCCAGCATTTT

D: TRBD2
size: -
J: TRBJ2-5
V: TRBV6-5
CDR3: CASSYGVGGQETQYF
DNA: TGTGCCAGCAGTTACGGAGTGGGGGGGCAAGAGACCCAGTACTTC

D: TRBD1
size: -
J: TRBJ1-2
V: TRBV30
CDR3: CARDRRNYGYTF
DNA: TGTGCCAGGGACAGGCGGAACTATGGCTACACCTTC

D: -
size: -
J: TRBJ1-2
V: TRBV29-1
CDR3: CSVSSGDGYTF
DNA: TGCAGCGTTTCTTCTGGGGATGGCTACACCTTC

D: -
size: -
J: TRBJ1-6
V: TRBV2
CDR3: CASRPMVQGNSPLHF
DNA: TGTGCCAGCAGGCCGATGGTCCAGGGTAATTCACCCCTCCACTTT

D: TRBD1
size: -
J: TRBJ1-1
V: TRBV5-6
CDR3: CASNRDSEAFF
DNA: TGTGCCAGCAACAGGGACAGTGAAGCTTTCTTT

D: TRBD1
size: -
J: TRBJ1-2
V: TRBV11-3
CDR3: CASSLVDRAFGYTF
DNA: TGTGCCAGCAGCTTAGTGGACAGGGCCTTTGGCTACACCTTC

D: TRBD1
size: -
J: TRBJ1-5
V: TRBV30
CDR3: CAWQTGGQPQHF
DNA: TGTGCCTGGCAGACAGGGGGGCAGCCCCAGCATTTT

D: TRBD2
size: -
J: TRBJ2-4
V: TRBV30
CDR3: CAWSVAGGPIQYF
DNA: TGTGCCTGGAGTGTAGCGGGGGGGCCCATTCAGTACTTC

D: -
size: -
J: TRBJ1-2
V: TRBV6-1
CDR3: CASRVDGRAAGYTF
DNA: TGTGCCAGCAGAGTCGATGGCAGGGCGGCTGGCTACACCTTC

D: -
size: few
J: TRBJ2-2
V: TRBV5-1
CDR3: CASSNLRMPGELFF
DNA: TGCGCCAGCAGCAATCTTCGGATGCCCGGGGAGCTGTTTTTT

D: -
size: -
J: TRBJ2-3
V: TRBV14
CDR3: CASSQERPQSTDTQYF
DNA: TGTGCCAGCAGCCAAGAGCGGCCCCAATCCACAGATACGCAGTATTTT

D: TRBD1
size: -
J: TRBJ1-5
V: TRBV6-6
CDR3: CASSYTRDSRPQPQHF
DNA: TGTGCCAGCAGTTACACCCGGGACAGTCGGCCGCAGCCCCAGCATTTT

D: TRBD2
size: -
J: TRBJ2-5
V: TRBV27
CDR3: CASSLGTSGSGTQYF
DNA: TGTGCCAGCAGTCTCGGGACTAGCGGCTCGGGGACCCAGTACTTC

D: TRBD1
size: -
J: TRBJ1-2
V: TRBV15
CDR3: CATSRGGQGGYGYTF
DNA: TGTGCCACCAGCAGGGGTGGACAGGGCGGCTATGGCTACACCTTC

D: -
size: -
J: TRBJ2-6
V: TRBV19
CDR3: CASTPGRAGANVLTF
DNA: TGTGCCAGTACGCCGGGGAGAGCTGGGGCCAACGTCCTGACTTTC

D: -
size: few
J: TRBJ1-1
V: TRBV13
CDR3: CASSLGGLTEAFF
DNA: TGTGCCAGCAGCTTAGGGGGGTTAACTGAAGCTTTCTTT

D: -
size: -
J: TRBJ2-7
V: TRBV27
CDR3: CASRPAGKGAKYEQYF
DNA: TGTGCCAGCAGACCCGCGGGAAAGGGGGCCAAGTACGAGCAGTACTTC

D: -
size: -
J: TRBJ1-1
V: TRBV18
CDR3: CASSPLWGGNTEAFF
DNA: TGTGCCAGCTCACCGCTTTGGGGAGGGAACACTGAAGCTTTCTTT

D: -
size: once
J: TRBJ1-5
V: TRBV19
CDR3: CASSGAVGASNQPQHF
DNA: TGTGCCAGTAGTGGAGCCGTGGGGGCGAGCAATCAGCCCCAGCATTTT

D: TRBD2
size: -
J: TRBJ2-3
V: TRBV27
CDR3: CASSLAGTSGGAWYF
DNA: TGTGCCAGCAGTCTAGCCGGGACTAGCGGGGGGGCATGGTATTTT

D: TRBD1
size: few
J: TRBJ1-1
V: TRBV6-1
CDR3: CASSAIDRANTEAFF
DNA: TGTGCCAGCAGTGCCATAGACAGGGCGAACACTGAAGCTTTCTTT

D: -
size: -
J: TRBJ1-5
V: TRBV11-2
CDR3: CASSLDRGQPQHF
DNA: TGTGCCAGCAGCTTAGATCGGGGCCAGCCCCAGCATTTT

D: -
size: -
J: TRBJ1-1
V: TRBV4-1
CDR3: CASSQVKAGVTEAFF
DNA: TGCGCCAGCAGCCAAGTCAAGGCTGGGGTGACTGAAGCTTTCTTT

D: TRBD2
size: -
J: TRBJ2-3
V: TRBV4-2
CDR3: CASSQGAGGSTDTQYF
DNA: TGTGCCAGCAGCCAAGGGGCGGGGGGGAGCACAGATACGCAGTATTTT

D: -
size: -
J: TRBJ2-3
V: TRBV5-6
CDR3: CASSQTTYRSADTQYF
DNA: TGTGCCAGCAGCCAAACTACGTACAGGAGTGCAGATACGCAGTATTTT

D: TRBD1
size: -
J: TRBJ1-1
V: TRBV29-1
CDR3: CSVALRQGDGEAFF
DNA: TGCAGCGTAGCCCTAAGACAGGGAGACGGTGAAGCTTTCTTT

D: -
size: -
J: TRBJ2-2
V: TRBV9
CDR3: CASSAWGTNTGELFF
DNA: TGTGCCAGCAGCGCCTGGGGAACTAACACCGGGGAGCTGTTTTTT

D: TRBD1
size: few
J: TRBJ1-4
V: TRBV2
CDR3: CASRRTGTVNEKLFF
DNA: TGTGCCAGCAGACGTACCGGGACAGTTAATGAAAAACTGTTTTTT